The source of this T cell receptor (beta chain) is a study of blood T cell repertoires in COVID-19. The data were produced by immunoSEQ multiplex PCR, yet TCRdb's version contains in-frame clones alone and is incomplete. This sample has some 55,000 clones, with about three quarters found just once. The length of the CDR3 is 15 residues. The germline V and J ends were trimmed by 3 bases and 3 bases, with 11 bases remaining between them. The germline V gene encodes CDR1 KGHSH and CDR2 LQKENI. This rearrangement joins TRBV18 to TRBJ2-2; D is uncertain. Sample: peripheral blood. This TCR was sampled from a man between 65 and 85 years old with active or convalescent COVID-19. CDR3 coding DNA: TGTGCCAGCTCACCGAATTCAGACTACACCGGGGAGCTGTTTTTT. Encoded protein: CASSPNSDYTGELFF.